The 16 T cell receptor beta chains listed next were all sequenced from one sample in a study of T cells in Graves' hyperthyroidism and ophthalmopathy. Using RNA transcripts as the source, TCR beta CDR3 regions were amplified. The HTBI set primed first-round TCR CDR3 RT-PCR. Each CDR3 protein gets one entry after TCRdb re-called the multiplex PCR reads with MiXCR. The sample has roughly 500,000 distinct CDR3 sequences, roughly 22% seen once. Sequenced sample: blood. All receptors come from a woman in her 70s with Graves' ophthalmopathy.

The chain combines TRBV4-1 with TRBJ2-2; D unresolved. CDR1 and CDR2 from the germline V gene are MGHRA and YSYEKL. The CDR3 contains 17 residues. Trimming left V 5 bases short and J 0 bases short, with 16 bases between. The CDR3 region has the DNA TGCGCCAGCAGCAGAGAGTTGACCCTACCGAACACCGGGGAGCTGTTTTTT. Its translation is CASSRELTLPNTGELFF.

The chain employs TRBV6-1 and TRBJ2-2, with a possible D match to TRBD2 (5 bases). With 7 bases removed from V and 4 bases from J, the gap between germline ends came to 19 bases. The CDR3 is 16 amino acids. CDR1 is MNHNS and CDR2 is SASEGT in the germline V gene. CDR3 loop: CASTTRPGRGTGELFF. The DNA for the CDR3 is TGTGCCAGCACTACACGACCGGGTCGGGGCACCGGGGAGCTGTTTTTT.

The chain combines TRBV3-1 with TRBJ2-7; D is undetermined. The germline gives CDR1 LGHDT, CDR2 YNNKEL (reference sequence). The CDR3 has 12 residues. Trimming took 1 base from V and 5 from J, leaving 6 bases between them. For the CDR3, the DNA is TGTGCCAGCAGCCAAGTGGGTGACGAGCAGTACTTC. Its protein product is CASSQVGDEQYF.

This clonotype has a count of ten or more. V gene TRBV20-1 combines with J gene TRBJ2-1, with 7 bases matching TRBD2. Germline V gene data show CDR1 as DFQATT and CDR2 as SNEGSKA (reference sequence). The CDR3 has 13 amino acids. V lost 7 bases, J lost 4 bases, and 7 bases stayed unmatched. For the CDR3, the DNA is TGCAGTGTTGTCTCTAGCGGTTACAATGAGCAGTTCTTC. As protein: CSVVSSGYNEQFF.

V usage is TRBV27 and J usage is TRBJ2-7; D is possibly TRBD1 (6 bases). V was trimmed by 6 bases and J by 1 base, leaving 19 bases between them. The CDR3 contains 16 residues. Germline assignment: CDR1 MNHEY and CDR2 SMNVEV (reference sequence). The CDR3 protein is CASRRRRDISSYEQYF. The CDR3 bases are TGTGCCAGCAGGCGCCGCCGGGACATATCGTCCTACGAGCAGTACTTC.

This clonotype was recorded at least ten times. The CDR3 loop reads CASRAGGGEETQYF. DNA of the CDR3: TGTGCCAGCAGAGCGGGAGGGGGGGAAGAGACCCAGTACTTC. V and J are TRBV27 and TRBJ2-5, with 10 nucleotides matching TRBD2. Germline V lookup: CDR1 MNHEY, CDR2 SMNVEV (reference sequence). Unmatched junction bases numbered 4, after V lost 6 bases and J lost 3 bases. The CDR3 length is 14 residues.

The chain is built from TRBV20-1 and TRBJ1-2; D unclear. Germline lookup yields CDR1 DFQATT and CDR2 SNEGSKA (reference sequence). CDR3 size: 12 residues. V was clipped by 3 bases and J by 2 bases, with 7 bases between them. The CDR3 protein is CSASWGNYGYTF. DNA for the CDR3: TGCAGTGCTAGTTGGGGAAACTATGGCTACACCTTC.

This clonotype appeared many times. J is TRBJ1-1 and V is TRBV2; possible D gene TRBD1, 6 bases. The CDR3 spans 15 residues. The germline CDR1 and CDR2 sequences are SNHLY and FYNNEI. Trimming removed 6 bases from V and 0 bases from J, with 14 bases in between. CDR3 DNA sequence: TGTGCCAGCAGGTCACGCGGACAGTTGAACACTGAAGCTTTCTTT. Protein product: CASRSRGQLNTEAFF.

The chain recombines TRBV6-2 or TRBV6-3 with TRBJ1-2, with 9 bases that match TRBD1. The V and J ends lost 6 bases and 5 bases, in that order; junction bases with no gene match: 7. Germline CDR1 reads MNHEY; CDR2 reads SVGEGT. CDR3 length equals 14 residues. The CDR3 nucleotides are TGTGCCAGCAGGACCGGGACAGGGATTTATGGCTACACCTTC. It is translated as CASRTGTGIYGYTF.

This CDR3 is CSVALAGKETQYF. CDR3 in DNA: TGCAGCGTTGCGCTAGCGGGAAAAGAGACCCAGTACTTC. This rearrangement joins TRBV29-1 to TRBJ2-5; 9 nucleotides match TRBD2. The CDR3 is 13 amino acids. V trimming: 4 bases; J trimming: 3 bases; junction bases outside the gene matches: 3. Germline V gene data show CDR1 as SQVTM and CDR2 as ANQGSEA. Drawing the rest from reference TRBV29-1 and TRBJ2-5, the complete variable domain is SAVISQKPSRDICQRGTSLTIQCQVDSQVTMMFWYRQQPGQSLTLIATANQGSEATYESGFVIDKFPISRPNLTFSTLTVSNMSPEDSSIYLCSVALAGKETQYFGPGTRLLVL.

This clonotype was detected only a few times. V usage is TRBV19 and J usage is TRBJ1-5, with TRBD1 matching over 7 bases. V lost 3 bases to trimming and J lost 10 bases; unmatched junction nucleotides: 12. CDR1 is LNHDA and CDR2 is SQIVND in the germline V gene (reference sequence). This CDR3 has 15 residues. The CDR3 loop is CASSIRTGDYRPQHF. CDR3 in DNA: TGTGCCAGTAGTATTCGGACAGGCGACTATCGACCCCAGCATTTT.

This clonotype occurred a few times. This sequence joins TRBV27 and TRBJ2-3; 7 nucleotides line up with TRBD2. The CDR3 is made up of 15 amino acids. The ends lost 3 bases at V and 0 bases at J; junction bases unmatched: 3. Germline assignment: CDR1 MNHEY and CDR2 SMNVEV (reference sequence). The CDR3 nucleotides read TGTGCCAGCAGTTTGCTTAGCGGGAGCACAGATACGCAGTATTTT. Translation gives CASSLLSGSTDTQYF.

This clonotype was found many times. The chain joins TRBV28 to TRBJ2-6; the match to TRBD1 covers 9 bases. Germline CDR1 is MDHEN and CDR2 is SYDVKM. Unmatched junction bases numbered 7, after V lost 6 bases and J lost 4 bases. The CDR3 is made up of 16 amino acids. CDR3 amino acids: CASREQGANGANVLTF. The CDR3 DNA follows: TGTGCCAGCAGAGAACAGGGGGCGAACGGGGCCAACGTCCTGACTTTC.

V is TRBV10-3 and J is TRBJ2-6, with TRBD2 matching 7 bases. The CDR3 spans 16 residues. CDR1 and CDR2 from the germline V gene are ENHRY and SYGVKD. Trimming removed 10 bases from V and 1 base from J; junction bases left unmatched: 10. CDR3 in amino acids: CATGPSGGSGANVLTF. CDR3 sequence (DNA): TGTGCCACAGGCCCTTCGGGGGGATCTGGGGCCAACGTCCTGACTTTC.

The chain is built from TRBV5-1 and TRBJ2-7; the D gene is possibly TRBD1 (5 bases). With 6 bases removed from V and 2 bases from J, the gap between germline ends came to 12 bases. The germline V gene encodes CDR1 SGHRS and CDR2 YFSETQ. This CDR3 region has 13 residues. The CDR3 here is CASTRQGTYEQYF. The CDR3 region has the DNA TGCGCCAGCACAAGGCAGGGCACCTACGAGCAGTACTTC. Full variable domain (remainder filled in from reference TRBV5-1 and TRBJ2-7): KAGVTQTPRYLIKTRGQQVTLSCSPISGHRSVSWYQQTPGQGLQFLFEYFSETQRNKGNFPGRFSGRQFSNSRSEMNVSTLELGDSALYLCASTRQGTYEQYFGPGTRLTVT.

This rearrangement joins TRBV20-1 to TRBJ2-1, with 14 positions matching TRBD2. Germline lookup yields CDR1 DFQATT and CDR2 SNEGSKA (reference sequence). The V and J ends lost 3 bases and 8 bases, in that order; junction bases with no gene match: 3. There are 14 residues in the CDR3. Written as DNA, the CDR3 is TGCAGTGCTAGGCCGGGACTAGCGGGAGATGAGCAGTTCTTC. Its translation: CSARPGLAGDEQFF.